A single sample is the source of the 31 T cell receptor beta chains below, sequenced in a study of blood T cell repertoires in COVID-19. Profiling relied on immunoSEQ multiplex PCR, and the TCRdb table lists in-frame clones only, not all of them. This table holds 65,000 to 95,000 clones, about 85% found once. The source material was peripheral blood. The receptor set was obtained from a man older than 75 with active or convalescent COVID-19.

This clone was counted once. V is TRBV27 and J is TRBJ1-1, with TRBD1 matching over 8 bases. CDR1 is MNHEY, CDR2 SMNVEV, per germline (reference sequence). The V and J ends lost 5 bases and 4 bases, in that order; junction bases with no gene match: 21. This CDR3 spans 19 amino acids. The DNA of the CDR3 is TGTGCCAGCAGTCATACTCCGGGACCTTACAGGGGGGAAAGCACTGAAGCTTTCTTT. Translation gives CASSHTPGPYRGESTEAFF.

This clone was seen a single time. This rearrangement joins TRBV3-1 (or the pseudogene TRBV3-2) to TRBJ2-3, with D maybe TRBD1 (6 bases). V lost 4 bases, J lost 1 base, and 9 bases lay in between. Germline assignment: CDR1 LGHDT and CDR2 YNNKEL (reference sequence). The CDR3 runs to 14 residues. The DNA for the CDR3 is TGTGCCAGCAGCCGGACAGCCCGCACAGATACGCAGTATTTT. Residues: CASSRTARTDTQYF.

The chain recombines TRBV30 with TRBJ1-4; a weak D match, TRBD1 (6 bases). Germline V gene sequence: CDR1 GTSNPN, CDR2 SVGIG (reference sequence). The V gene lost 2 bases and the J gene lost 1 base, with 8 bases spanning the gap. The CDR3 extends over 14 amino acids. The CDR3: CAWSQGQTNEKLFF. In DNA, the CDR3 is TGTGCCTGGAGTCAGGGACAAACTAATGAAAAACTGTTTTTT.

J is TRBJ2-2 and V is TRBV3-1 (or the pseudogene TRBV3-2), with 13 bases fitting TRBD2. Germline V gives CDR1 LGHDT, CDR2 YNNKEL (reference sequence). There are 18 residues in the CDR3. J gave up 3 bases and V 1 base, and 5 bases lay outside the gene matches. CDR3 loop: CASSQGTSGRYDTGELFF. Written as DNA, the CDR3 is TGTGCCAGCAGCCAAGGGACTAGCGGGAGATACGACACCGGGGAGCTGTTTTTT.

This clone was seen a handful of times. This chain uses TRBV29-1 with TRBJ1-1, with D unresolved. The V end was cut by 4 bases, the J end by 4 bases, with 13 bases between. CDR1 SQVTM and CDR2 ANQGSEA come from the germline V gene. This CDR3 spans 13 amino acids. CDR3 protein: CSVGEGTGTEAFF. The CDR3 coding sequence is TGCAGCGTTGGGGAGGGCACGGGCACTGAAGCTTTCTTT.

The gene calls are TRBV15 and TRBJ2-5, with D maybe TRBD1 (5 bases). The germline V gene encodes CDR1 LNHNV and CDR2 YYDKDF (reference sequence). The CDR3 is 17 residues long. Trimming stripped 0 bases from V and 5 bases from J, with 19 bases between. The CDR3 nucleotides are TGTGCCACCAGCAGAGATCTAACAGCCAGGGCATGGGAGACCCAGTACTTC. It encodes CATSRDLTARAWETQYF.

The chain is built from TRBV30 and TRBJ1-1, with a weak D call TRBD1 (6 bases). V dropped 3 bases and J dropped 4 bases, with 12 bases sitting between them. The CDR3 covers 13 residues. The V gene's germline CDR1 is GTSNPN and CDR2 SVGIG (reference sequence). CDR3 residues: CAWRQGLTTEAFF. In DNA, the CDR3 is TGTGCCTGGAGGCAGGGGCTTACCACTGAAGCTTTCTTT. Full variable domain (missing parts from reference TRBV30 and TRBJ1-1): SQTIHQWPATLVQPVGSPLSLECTVEGTSNPNLYWYRQAAGRGLQLLFYSVGIGQISSEVPQNLSASRPQDRQFILSSKKLLLSDSGFYLCAWRQGLTTEAFFGQGTRLTVV.

The V gene is TRBV24-1, the J gene TRBJ2-6, with D possibly being TRBD1 (5 bases). Germline CDR1 KGHDR, CDR2 SFDVKD. Deletions cut 6 bases from V and 1 base from J, with 9 bases between. The CDR3 totals 15 residues. CDR3 sequence: CATSLGESGANVLTF. CDR3 nucleotide sequence: TGTGCCACCAGTCTAGGGGAATCTGGGGCCAACGTCCTGACTTTC.

The gene calls are TRBV11-2 and TRBJ2-1; 9 nucleotides match TRBD2. Trimming at V came to 5 bases and at J to 6 bases, leaving 11 bases not matched to a gene. CDR3 length equals 16 residues. Germline V gene lookup returns CDR1 SGHAT and CDR2 FQNNGV. CDR3 in DNA: TGTGCCAGCAGCCCAAGGACTAGCGTTGGGGGCAATGAGCAGTTCTTC. The encoded protein is CASSPRTSVGGNEQFF.

The chain joins TRBV5-5 to TRBJ2-6; 8 nucleotides agree with TRBD1. Germline CDR1 is SGHKS and CDR2 is YYEKEE (reference sequence). With V trimmed by 6 bases and J by 2 bases, 7 bases remained unmatched. This CDR3 has 16 amino acids. The CDR3 loop reads CASISQGATGANVLTF. The DNA for the CDR3 is TGTGCCAGCATAAGTCAGGGGGCCACTGGGGCCAACGTCCTGACTTTC. Full variable domain (missing parts from reference TRBV5-5 and TRBJ2-6): DAGVTQSPTHLIKTRGQQVTLRCSPISGHKSVSWYQQVLGQGPQFIFQYYEKEERGRGNFPDRFSARQFPNYSSELNVNALLLGDSALYLCASISQGATGANVLTFGAGSRLTVL.

The CDR3 coding sequence is TGCGCCAGCAGCTTCGGGGGGTCCACAGATACGCAGTATTTT. Its translation is CASSFGGSTDTQYF. This chain uses TRBV5-1 with TRBJ2-3, with TRBD2 identical over 7 bases. J was trimmed by 2 bases and V by 2 bases; bases with no gene match: 2. The germline V gene has CDR1 SGHRS and CDR2 YFSETQ. This CDR3 contains 14 residues.

The chain employs TRBV6-5 and TRBJ1-4, with 7 bases fitting TRBD1. CDR3 length: 14 amino acids. V gave up 6 bases and J gave up 3 bases; unmatched junction bases: 4. Germline V gene lookup returns CDR1 MNHEY and CDR2 SVGAGI. The CDR3 nucleotides are TGTGCCAGCAGCAGGGGGAGTGCTAATGAAAAACTGTTTTTT. Amino acid sequence: CASSRGSANEKLFF.

This clone was detected once. This chain links TRBV5-1 with TRBJ2-3, with 8 bases lining up with TRBD2. Germline V gives CDR1 SGHRS, CDR2 YFSETQ. The J segment lost 4 bases and the V segment lost 4 bases, leaving 20 bases of the junction unmatched. The CDR3 is 19 residues long. CDR3 nucleotide sequence: TGCGCCAGCAGCCGAGGGGACGCGGGGGGCCTGTTAATGGCAGATACGCAGTATTTT. Residues: CASSRGDAGGLLMADTQYF.

The table lists this clone with a few counts. The chain is built from TRBV19 and TRBJ2-1; possible D gene TRBD1, 5 bases. Germline CDR1 is LNHDA and CDR2 is SQIVND (reference sequence). The V end was cut by 3 bases, the J end by 9 bases, with 12 bases between. This CDR3 comprises 13 residues. Here the CDR3 DNA reads TGTGCCAGTAGTATGGGCAGGGCAGGTGAGCAGTTCTTC. This codes for CASSMGRAGEQFF.

This chain joins TRBV11-3 and TRBJ1-2; the match to TRBD1 covers 8 bases. The CDR3 loop spans 15 amino acids. The junction had 13 bases not matched to a gene; V was cut back by 3 bases and J by 10 bases. The V gene's germline CDR1 is SGHNT and CDR2 YENEEA. CDR3 DNA: TGTGCCAGCAGCTTCGGACAGGGCTATAATTTTGACTACACCTTC. Translation gives CASSFGQGYNFDYTF.

This clone appeared a few times. J is TRBJ2-5 and V is TRBV5-4; 9 bases align to TRBD1. CDR1 and CDR2 from the germline V gene are SGHNT and YYREEE (reference sequence). The V gene end was trimmed by 4 bases and the J gene end by 5 bases; junction bases not matched to a gene: 6. The CDR3 has 14 amino acids. This CDR3 is CASSNRGRGETQYF. The CDR3 nucleotides are TGTGCCAGCAGCAACAGGGGGCGCGGGGAGACCCAGTACTTC.

The gene calls are TRBV7-3 and TRBJ2-1; 7 bases align to TRBD2. The germline V gene encodes CDR1 SGHTA and CDR2 FQGTGA. With 5 bases clipped from V and 6 bases from J, the junction kept 7 bases outside the gene matches. The CDR3 is 14 amino acids. The CDR3 DNA reads TGTGCCAGCAGCGGAAACACGGGGGGCAATGAGCAGTTCTTC. This sequence encodes CASSGNTGGNEQFF. Supplemented by reference TRBV7-3 and TRBJ2-1, the full variable domain reads GAGVSQTPSNKVTEKGKYVELRCDPISGHTALYWYRQSLGQGPEFLIYFQGTGAADDSGLPNDRFFAVRPEGSVSTLKIQRTERGDSAVYLCASSGNTGGNEQFFGPGTRLTVL.

The chain is built from TRBV3-1 (or the pseudogene TRBV3-2) and TRBJ1-2, with D maybe TRBD1 (6 bases). The V end was cut by 4 bases, the J end by 8 bases, with 17 bases between. The CDR3 extends over 14 amino acids. The germline CDR1 and CDR2 sequences are LGHDT and YNNKEL (reference sequence). CDR3 region: CASSRREQGGGYTF. Written as DNA, the CDR3 is TGTGCCAGCAGCCGACGGGAACAGGGTGGAGGCTACACCTTC.

J is TRBJ1-2 and V is TRBV30, with a possible D match to TRBD1 (5 bases). V was cut by 2 bases and J by 4 bases, with 8 bases left in between. This CDR3 contains 12 residues. The germline V gene has CDR1 GTSNPN and CDR2 SVGIG (reference sequence). The chain's CDR3 is CAWSRQGYGYTF. As DNA, the CDR3 is TGTGCCTGGAGTCGGCAGGGCTATGGCTACACCTTC.

The chain is built from TRBV27 and TRBJ1-2; no reliable D call. This CDR3 has 12 amino acids. Trimming shortened V by 4 bases and J by 5 bases, and 8 bases separated the two germline ends. Per the germline V gene, CDR1 is MNHEY and CDR2 is SMNVEV (reference sequence). The CDR3 region is CASSSLGYGYTF. The CDR3 region has the DNA TGTGCCAGCAGTTCCCTCGGGTATGGCTACACCTTC.

V and J are TRBV18 and TRBJ1-1; TRBD1 matches at 7 bases. CDR3 length: 12 amino acids. The germline V gene encodes CDR1 KGHSH and CDR2 LQKENI. J was trimmed by 7 bases and V by 3 bases; bases with no gene match: 2. CDR3 coding DNA: TGTGCCAGCTCACCGGGACAGAATGAAGCTTTCTTT. It codes for CASSPGQNEAFF.

V gene TRBV19 combines with J gene TRBJ2-5; TRBD2 matches at 10 bases. The germline V gene encodes CDR1 LNHDA and CDR2 SQIVND (reference sequence). The ends lost 5 bases at V and 1 base at J; junction bases unmatched: 4. This CDR3 spans 15 amino acids. CDR3 bases: TGTGCCAGTAGTTTGGTAGCGGGAGGCCAAGAGACCCAGTACTTC. Translating it yields CASSLVAGGQETQYF.

The V gene is TRBV7-9, the J gene TRBJ1-1; D unclear. The CDR3 runs to 13 residues. The germline V gene has CDR1 SEHNR and CDR2 FQNEAQ (reference sequence). V was trimmed by 10 bases and J by 3 bases, leaving 15 bases between them. The CDR3 nucleotides are TGTGCCACCCACCGTGGACTGGACACTGAAGCTTTCTTT. Protein product: CATHRGLDTEAFF.

The gene calls are TRBV19 and TRBJ2-6, with D tentatively TRBD2 (5 bases). CDR1 is LNHDA, CDR2 SQIVND, per germline (reference sequence). The CDR3 runs 15 residues. Trimming removed 3 bases at V and 2 bases at J, with 8 bases between. CDR3 sequence: CASSILGTGANVLTF. CDR3 DNA: TGTGCCAGTAGTATCCTCGGGACTGGGGCCAACGTCCTGACTTTC.

The chain combines TRBV5-1 with TRBJ2-5; 16 bases match TRBD2. CDR1 is SGHRS and CDR2 is YFSETQ in the germline V gene. V lost 3 bases and J lost 5; bases outside the gene matches: 13. This CDR3 is built from 19 residues. For the CDR3, the DNA is TGCGCCAGCAGCTACCCCGAGGGACTAGCGGGAGGGACGGGGGAGACCCAGTACTTC. Residues: CASSYPEGLAGGTGETQYF.

This clone was found once. The chain uses TRBV6-4 and TRBJ1-5; possible D gene TRBD1, 5 bases. The CDR3 covers 13 residues. Deletions cut 6 bases from V and 10 bases from J, with 16 bases between. From germline, CDR1 is MRHNA and CDR2 SNTAGT. The CDR3 here is CASSQMDGQPQHF. In nucleotides, the CDR3 is TGTGCCAGCAGCCAAATGGACGGACAACCCCAGCATTTT.

The rearrangement links TRBV11-2 to TRBJ2-3, with unresolved D. V lost 4 bases and J 4 bases, leaving 12 bases between the germline ends. Germline CDR1 SGHAT, CDR2 FQNNGV. This CDR3 has 14 residues. CDR3 DNA sequence: TGTGCCAGCAGCTCGAATAGCCCCCCAGATACGCAGTATTTT. Amino acid sequence: CASSSNSPPDTQYF.

This sequence joins TRBV30 and TRBJ1-5; D perhaps matches TRBD1 (5 bases). V was cut by 0 bases and J by 2 bases, with 14 bases left in between. This CDR3 is 16 amino acids long. In germline, CDR1 is GTSNPN, CDR2 SVGIG (reference sequence). The CDR3 region is CAWSVQVGIGNQPQHF. CDR3 coding DNA: TGTGCCTGGAGTGTACAGGTGGGGATCGGCAATCAGCCCCAGCATTTT.

This clone was seen only once. The rearrangement links TRBV19 to TRBJ1-4; the match to TRBD1 covers 9 bases. The length of the CDR3 is 14 residues. Germline CDR1 is LNHDA and CDR2 is SQIVND (reference sequence). V gave up 8 bases and J gave up 2 bases; unmatched junction bases: 3. The CDR3 nucleotides are TGTGCCAGTGGGACAGGGTTCACTAATGAAAAACTGTTTTTT. Its protein product is CASGTGFTNEKLFF.

The chain carries TRBV18 and TRBJ2-5, with D perhaps TRBD2 (5 bases). Trimming cost V 3 bases and J 1 base, with 9 bases left between them. The germline gives CDR1 KGHSH, CDR2 LQKENI. This CDR3 region has 14 residues. CDR3 region: CASSPAAVQETQYF. DNA for the CDR3: TGTGCCAGCTCACCGGCAGCGGTCCAAGAGACCCAGTACTTC.

This clone was recorded only once. The chain couples TRBV19 to TRBJ2-3, with D perhaps TRBD1 (6 bases). V was pared by 4 bases and J by 4 bases, with 6 bases between. The germline V gene encodes CDR1 LNHDA and CDR2 SQIVND (reference sequence). The CDR3 spans 12 residues. DNA of the CDR3: TGTGCCAGTAGTAAGGGGGCAGATACGCAGTATTTT. This encodes CASSKGADTQYF. Drawing the rest from reference TRBV19 and TRBJ2-3, the complete variable domain is DGGITQSPKYLFRKEGQNVTLSCEQNLNHDAMYWYRQDPGQGLRLIYYSQIVNDFQKGDIAEGYSVSREKKESFPLTVTSAQKNPTAFYLCASSKGADTQYFGPGTRLTVL.